The clone carrying this T cell receptor beta chain was recorded once. Antigen specificity is unknown. Germline-derived CDR1 and CDR2 are SNHLY and FYNNEI. The CDR3 is 15 amino acids. Trimming cost V 5 bases and J 0 bases, with 8 bases left between them. The data belong to a study of radiotherapy plus CTLA-4 blockade in lung cancer. At the level of the study: Objective response rate was roughly 19%; disease control rate, around 33%.

Study results and limitations: An expansion of tumor-derived TCR clones occurred in blood after radiotherapy plus ipilimumab.

Repertoires were generated with immunoSEQ multiplex PCR, while TCRdb's copy carries only in-frame clones and drops some. The sample holds about 95,000 clones, 80% to 90% seen once. This receptor was identified in a human donor with non-small cell lung cancer who had stable disease on radiotherapy plus ipilimumab. The material was peripheral blood, obtained from a patient treated with radiotherapy plus ipilimumab. This chain uses TRBV2 with TRBJ2-6, with D hard to call. In DNA, the CDR3 is TGTGCCAGCAGTCAGAGCCACTCTGGGGCCAACGTCCTGACTTTC. Protein: CASSQSHSGANVLTF.